The rows below give T cell receptor beta chains drawn from one sample of a study of T-cell reconstitution after alpha-beta-depleted transplantation in children. TCRdb analysed the PCR reads with MiXCR anew, one entry per CDR3 protein. The sample lists about 610,000 distinct CDR3 sequences, 27% occurring once. Sequencing used PBMCs, obtained before TCRalphabeta/CD19-depleted stem cell transplant. The source of these receptors is a boy under two years old with Wiskott-Aldrich syndrome, due to receive a stem cell transplant. Each CDR3 is given with its conserved first and last residue. The D gene is left open where the match is weak. Where a row states a size, it is once, few, many or the class of an expanded clone; other rows omit it.

D gene,V gene,clone size,J gene,CDR3 protein,CDR3 DNA
TRBD2,TRBV25-1,few,TRBJ2-1,CASSALAGGGNEQFF,TGTGCCAGCAGTGCCTTAGCGGGAGGTGGGAATGAGCAGTTCTTC
TRBD1,TRBV12-3/TRBV12-4,-,TRBJ2-7,CASNDRGARYEQYF,TGTGCCAGCAATGACAGGGGGGCCCGATACGAGCAGTACTTC
TRBD1,TRBV18,few,TRBJ1-5,CASSGTGGTGSQPQHF,TGTGCCAGCTCAGGGACCGGAGGGACAGGGTCTCAGCCCCAGCATTTT
TRBD2,TRBV28,-,TRBJ2-3,CASSPLARELGDTQYF,TGTGCCAGCAGTCCCCTTGCGCGGGAGTTGGGAGATACGCAGTATTTT
TRBD2,TRBV29-1,-,TRBJ2-2,CSVRLAGNTGELFF,TGCAGCGTGAGACTAGCGGGAAACACCGGGGAGCTGTTTTTT
TRBD2,TRBV20-1,-,TRBJ2-1,CSARPTSGSIYEQFF,TGCAGTGCTAGACCAACTAGCGGGAGTATCTATGAGCAGTTCTTC
-,TRBV30,-,TRBJ2-1,CAWRTGNYNEQFF,TGTGCCTGGAGGACAGGAAACTACAATGAGCAGTTCTTC
TRBD1,TRBV5-1,few,TRBJ1-1,CASSPNQGAWNTEAFF,TGCGCCAGCAGCCCAAACCAGGGGGCCTGGAACACTGAAGCTTTCTTT
-,TRBV12-3/TRBV12-4,-,TRBJ2-1,CASKLYNEQFF,TGTGCCAGCAAACTCTACAATGAGCAGTTCTTC
-,TRBV5-1,few,TRBJ2-5,CASKQVLQETQYF,TGCGCCAGCAAACAGGTACTCCAAGAGACCCAGTACTTC
-,TRBV7-9,-,TRBJ2-1,CASERQRHYNEQFF,TGTGCCAGCGAACGACAGCGCCACTACAATGAGCAGTTCTTC
TRBD1,TRBV3-1,-,TRBJ1-3,CASSQVTGPGNTIYF,TGTGCCAGCAGCCAAGTGACAGGGCCTGGAAACACCATATATTTT
-,TRBV20-1,-,TRBJ2-7,CSAREGAYYEQYF,TGCAGTGCTAGAGAAGGGGCCTACTACGAGCAGTACTTC
-,TRBV6-5,-,TRBJ2-5,CASSYSPLSGTQYF,TGTGCCAGCAGTTACTCCCCTCTCAGCGGGACCCAGTACTTC
-,TRBV20-1,-,TRBJ2-5,CSASLGGRQETQYF,TGCAGTGCTTCCCTAGGGGGGCGGCAAGAGACCCAGTACTTC
TRBD1,TRBV10-3,few,TRBJ1-1,CAISENRGTEAFF,TGTGCCATCAGTGAGAACAGGGGGACTGAAGCTTTCTTT
-,TRBV20-1,-,TRBJ2-4,CSPDRVDRRAKNIQYF,TGCAGTCCTGACCGTGTAGACAGGCGAGCCAAAAACATTCAGTACTTC
-,TRBV12-3/TRBV12-4,few,TRBJ2-7,CASSLRPTLYEQYF,TGTGCCAGCAGCCTAAGGCCCACCCTCTACGAGCAGTACTTC
TRBD1,TRBV5-1,few,TRBJ2-1,CASSRETGGNEQFF,TGCGCCAGCAGCCGAGAGACAGGGGGCAATGAGCAGTTCTTC
TRBD2,TRBV10-3,-,TRBJ2-1,CAISDSGRVAASNEQFF,TGTGCCATCAGTGATAGCGGGAGGGTTGCCGCTTCCAATGAGCAGTTCTTC
TRBD2,TRBV20-1,-,TRBJ2-2,CSARDLASGGYGELFF,TGCAGTGCTAGAGATTTGGCTAGCGGGGGATACGGGGAGCTGTTTTTT
-,TRBV4-1,-,TRBJ2-2,CASSHQLRGRNTGELFF,TGCGCCAGCAGCCACCAATTGAGGGGGAGGAACACCGGGGAGCTGTTTTTT
TRBD2,TRBV27,-,TRBJ2-7,CASSLTGLASYEQYF,TGTGCCAGCAGTCTGACGGGACTAGCGTCCTACGAGCAGTACTTC
-,TRBV20-1,few,TRBJ2-1,CSARAWSYNEQFF,TGCAGTGCTAGAGCGTGGAGCTACAATGAGCAGTTCTTC
TRBD2,TRBV7-9,-,TRBJ2-1,CASSSRLAGDSDNEQFF,TGTGCCAGCAGCTCGAGACTAGCGGGGGATAGCGACAATGAGCAGTTCTTC
-,TRBV28,-,TRBJ1-2,CASSSFSGRGYTF,TGTGCCAGCAGTTCCTTTTCCGGTCGTGGCTACACCTTC
TRBD2,TRBV20-1,few,TRBJ2-7,CSARLAGGAYEQYF,TGCAGTGCTAGACTAGCGGGAGGAGCCTACGAGCAGTACTTC
TRBD1,TRBV7-9,few,TRBJ2-7,CASRRQGGYEQYF,TGTGCCAGCAGGAGACAGGGGGGTTACGAGCAGTACTTC
-,TRBV4-1,few,TRBJ2-3,CASSQESTDTQYF,TGCGCCAGCAGCCAAGAGAGCACAGATACGCAGTATTTT
-,TRBV20-1,-,TRBJ2-3,CSATPTTPVTDTQYF,TGCAGTGCGACCCCCACAACACCTGTCACAGATACGCAGTATTTT
TRBD2,TRBV18,-,TRBJ2-1,CASSPRAGEFMYEQFF,TGTGCCAGCTCACCAAGGGCGGGAGAATTCATGTATGAGCAGTTCTTC
TRBD2,TRBV4-1,-,TRBJ2-1,CASSQGAGLAGEVNEQFF,TGCGCCAGCAGCCAAGGCGCGGGACTAGCGGGAGAAGTCAATGAGCAGTTCTTC
-,TRBV20-1,-,TRBJ1-4,CSARTIQGWEKLFF,TGCAGTGCTAGGACCATACAGGGTTGGGAAAAACTGTTTTTT
TRBD2,TRBV7-9,-,TRBJ2-1,CASSPAGGTYNEQFF,TGTGCCAGCAGCCCAGCGGGAGGGACCTACAATGAGCAGTTCTTC
TRBD2,TRBV5-1,few,TRBJ2-5,CASGQTSVKETQYF,TGCGCCAGCGGCCAGACTAGCGTTAAAGAGACCCAGTACTTC
-,TRBV2,-,TRBJ1-1,CASWWGLNTEAFF,TGTGCCAGCTGGTGGGGCTTGAACACTGAAGCTTTCTTT
TRBD2,TRBV20-1,-,TRBJ2-1,CSASASGTILNEQFF,TGCAGTGCTAGTGCCTCCGGGACTATCCTTAATGAGCAGTTCTTC
-,TRBV5-1,few,TRBJ1-1,CASSLIGEVSTEAFF,TGCGCCAGCAGCTTGATTGGGGAGGTGAGCACTGAAGCTTTCTTT
-,TRBV29-1,-,TRBJ1-1,CSANTDLNTEAFF,TGCAGCGCTAATACAGACTTGAACACTGAAGCTTTCTTT
TRBD1,TRBV20-1,-,TRBJ2-7,CSASMLGTGSHEQYF,TGCAGTGCTAGTATGCTCGGGACAGGGTCCCACGAGCAGTACTTC
TRBD2,TRBV4-2,-,TRBJ2-3,CASSQGASGRISDTQYF,TGTGCCAGCAGCCAAGGTGCCAGCGGGAGAATTTCAGATACGCAGTATTTT
-,TRBV20-1,few,TRBJ1-3,CSAGSDPGNTIYF,TGCAGTGCTGGTTCCGATCCGGGAAACACCATATATTTT
TRBD1,TRBV24-1,many,TRBJ2-5,CATSDSRGTGARETQYF,TGTGCCACCAGTGATTCTCGCGGAACAGGGGCCCGAGAGACCCAGTACTTC
-,TRBV20-1,-,TRBJ1-2,CSASLQGSFYGYTF,TGCAGTGCTAGCTTACAGGGATCGTTCTATGGCTACACCTTC
TRBD1,TRBV7-9,few,TRBJ2-5,CASSQGTGIGETQYF,TGTGCCAGCAGCCAAGGGACAGGGATAGGGGAGACCCAGTACTTC
TRBD1,TRBV27,-,TRBJ2-1,CASSKGAIYNEQFF,TGTGCCAGCAGTAAGGGGGCTATCTACAATGAGCAGTTCTTC
TRBD2,TRBV3-1,-,TRBJ2-3,CASSQGGLAGSTDTQYF,TGTGCCAGCAGCCAAGGTGGACTAGCGGGTTCCACAGATACGCAGTATTTT
-,TRBV13,-,TRBJ2-1,CASSHWGGEQFF,TGTGCCAGCAGCCACTGGGGGGGCGAGCAGTTCTTC
-,TRBV5-1,-,TRBJ1-2,CASSPWPGDAYGYTF,TGCGCCAGCAGCCCGTGGCCAGGGGACGCCTATGGCTACACCTTC
-,TRBV20-1,-,TRBJ1-1,CSANQEVTNTEAFF,TGCAGTGCTAACCAGGAGGTGACGAACACTGAAGCTTTCTTT
-,TRBV7-9,-,TRBJ1-4,CASSFAGAGEKLFF,TGTGCCAGCAGCTTCGCTGGGGCCGGAGAAAAACTGTTTTTT
-,TRBV19,-,TRBJ1-5,CASSIGRRQYSNQPQHF,TGTGCCAGTAGTATAGGTCGACGCCAGTACAGCAATCAGCCCCAGCATTTT
-,TRBV5-1,few,TRBJ2-3,CASSLTGFGTDTQYF,TGCGCCAGCAGCTTGACGGGATTCGGCACAGATACGCAGTATTTT
TRBD2,TRBV3-1,-,TRBJ2-1,CASSQGSGRGQFF,TGTGCCAGCAGCCAAGGAAGCGGGAGGGGGCAGTTCTTC
-,TRBV5-1,-,TRBJ2-6,CASSLGQTGANVLTF,TGCGCCAGCAGCTTGGGGCAGACTGGGGCCAACGTCCTGACTTTC
-,TRBV6-5,few,TRBJ2-3,CASTPGQGTDTQYF,TGTGCCAGCACTCCGGGGCAAGGGACAGATACGCAGTATTTT
-,TRBV10-3,few,TRBJ2-1,CAIRAEGGEQFF,TGTGCCATCAGGGCGGAGGGTGGGGAGCAGTTCTTC
TRBD2,TRBV29-1,-,TRBJ2-5,CSVISGREGTQYF,TGCAGCGTAATATCCGGGAGGGAGGGGACCCAGTACTTC